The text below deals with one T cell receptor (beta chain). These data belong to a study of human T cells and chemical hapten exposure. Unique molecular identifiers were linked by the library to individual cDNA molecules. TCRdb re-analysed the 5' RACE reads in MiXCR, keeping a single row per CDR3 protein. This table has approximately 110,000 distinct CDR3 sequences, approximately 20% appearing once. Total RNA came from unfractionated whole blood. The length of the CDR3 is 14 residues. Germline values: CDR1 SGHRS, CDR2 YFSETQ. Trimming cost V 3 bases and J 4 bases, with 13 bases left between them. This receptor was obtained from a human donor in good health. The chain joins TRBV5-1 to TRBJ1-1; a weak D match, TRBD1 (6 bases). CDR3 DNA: TGCGCCAGCAGCTGGGGTGGAGGGGGCACTGAAGCTTTCTTT. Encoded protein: CASSWGGGGTEAFF.